This TCR beta chain was profiled in a study of response to subunit inactivated influenza vaccine. Study results and caveats: That few new T cells are recruited by each seasonal influenza vaccination was the authors' suggestion.

V lost 4 bases to trimming and J lost 8 bases, with 15 bases between them. This CDR3 has 15 amino acids. TCRdb ran MiXCR on the RT-PCR reads and lists one entry per CDR3 protein. The repertoire includes about 500,000 distinct CDR3 sequences, approximately 15% of them detected once, and less than 4% sits in the top ten. This clonotype was counted ten times or more. Antigen: not known. The input for sequencing was CD4+ T cells sorted from PBMCs, taken around 25 months after vaccination. This TCR was sampled from a man in his fifties or sixties who received an inactivated influenza vaccine. The V and J genes are TRBV12-3 or TRBV12-4 and TRBJ1-6; a possible D gene is TRBD1 (5 bases). The CDR3 protein is CASSSQGRKHSPLHF. The CDR3, as DNA: TGTGCCAGCAGTTCCCAGGGCAGGAAGCATTCACCCCTCCACTTT.